The 29 T cell receptor beta chains in this list originate from one sample, sequenced in a study of blood T cell repertoires in COVID-19. Sequencing was performed with immunoSEQ multiplex PCR; in TCRdb, only in-frame clones are kept and a portion is missing. The table records roughly 150,000 clones, 87% of them present only once. Sequences were obtained from peripheral blood. The origin of the receptors is a human donor in a cohort sampled during active COVID-19.

The chain links TRBV7-2 to TRBJ2-7; D unclear. The CDR3 covers 13 residues. Trimming removed 7 bases at V and 1 base at J, with 11 bases between. CDR1 and CDR2 (germline): SGHTA, FQGNSA. CDR3 in amino acids: CASIPESSYEQYF. CDR3 coding DNA: TGTGCCAGCATTCCCGAGTCGTCCTACGAGCAGTACTTC.

V and J are TRBV5-4 and TRBJ1-2, with D tentatively TRBD1 (6 bases). This CDR3 is 13 amino acids long. The V end lost 4 bases, the J end lost 3 bases, and 10 bases lay between the germline ends. Germline V gives CDR1 SGHNT, CDR2 YYREEE (reference sequence). The CDR3 DNA follows: TGTGCCAGCAGCGGGGACAAACACTATGGCTACACCTTC. Translated: CASSGDKHYGYTF.

The CDR3: CASSLATGGKGEAFF. Written as DNA, the CDR3 is TGCGCCAGCAGCTTGGCCACAGGGGGCAAGGGTGAAGCTTTCTTT. The chain employs TRBV5-1 and TRBJ1-1, with 9 bases lining up with TRBD1. Germline CDR1 SGHRS, CDR2 YFSETQ. V lost 0 bases to trimming and J lost 7 bases; unmatched junction nucleotides: 7. There are 15 residues in the CDR3.

The chain carries TRBV3-1 (or the pseudogene TRBV3-2) and TRBJ2-5; D may be TRBD1 (6 bases). The V gene lost 4 bases and the J gene lost 3 bases, with 18 bases spanning the gap. This CDR3 spans 16 amino acids. Germline CDR1 LGHDT, CDR2 YNNKEL (reference sequence). CDR3 sequence: CASSRIPGQQEETQYF. The CDR3 DNA follows: TGTGCCAGCAGCCGTATACCGGGACAACAGGAAGAGACCCAGTACTTC.

The chain employs TRBV6-2 or TRBV6-3 and TRBJ1-2; 8 bases fit TRBD1. The V and J ends lost 4 bases and 1 base, in that order; junction bases with no gene match: 14. The length of the CDR3 is 18 residues. Germline CDR1 reads MNHEY; CDR2 reads SVGEGT. CDR3 amino acids: CASSSHWTGIMVNYGYTF. CDR3 DNA sequence: TGTGCCAGCAGTTCTCACTGGACAGGGATCATGGTTAACTATGGCTACACCTTC.

This clone was counted once. This chain joins TRBV9 and TRBJ2-3; 8 bases fit TRBD2. The CDR3 runs to 18 residues. Trimming removed 0 bases from V and 6 bases from J; junction bases left unmatched: 15. The germline CDR1 and CDR2 sequences are SGDLS and YYNGEE. The CDR3 DNA reads TGTGCCAGCAGCGTAGACCCCCGTAGTAGCGGGACCTCGGATACGCAGTATTTT. Translating gives CASSVDPRSSGTSDTQYF.

The chain joins TRBV5-5 to TRBJ1-6; D is possibly TRBD1 (6 bases). Germline CDR1 is SGHKS and CDR2 is YYEKEE (reference sequence). The CDR3 runs to 14 residues. Deletions cut 3 bases from V and 8 bases from J, with 12 bases between. The chain's CDR3 is CASSSDGTYSPLHF. The DNA for the CDR3 is TGTGCCAGCAGCTCAGATGGGACATATTCACCCCTCCACTTT.

The rearrangement joins TRBV6-5 to TRBJ1-3; 8 nucleotides line up with TRBD1. Germline CDR1 and CDR2: MNHEY and SVGAGI. The ends lost 11 bases at V and 4 bases at J; junction bases unmatched: 13. CDR3 length equals 15 residues. The CDR3 protein is CAATLSGGVGNTIYF. CDR3 DNA: TGTGCCGCTACCCTCTCAGGGGGCGTCGGAAACACCATATATTTT.

The chain couples TRBV5-1 to TRBJ1-1, with D tentatively TRBD1 (6 bases). CDR1 SGHRS and CDR2 YFSETQ come from the germline V gene. CDR3 length equals 14 residues. Trimming removed 0 bases at V and 4 bases at J, with 10 bases between. In DNA, the CDR3 is TGCGCCAGCAGCTTGGATACAGGGCGCACTGAAGCTTTCTTT. Translation: CASSLDTGRTEAFF.

V and J are TRBV18 and TRBJ1-4; 8 nucleotides line up with TRBD1. V trimming: 6 bases; J trimming: 5 bases; junction bases outside the gene matches: 5. This CDR3 contains 14 residues. The germline V gene encodes CDR1 KGHSH and CDR2 LQKENI. The CDR3 DNA reads TGTGCCAGCTCCCCCGGGACAGGCAATGAAAAACTGTTTTTT. It codes for CASSPGTGNEKLFF.

The chain has TRBV4-1 and TRBJ1-5; 8 positions match TRBD1. The V gene's germline CDR1 is MGHRA and CDR2 YSYEKL. Trimming cost V 5 bases and J 2 bases; bases outside gene matches: 5. The CDR3 has 15 amino acids. CDR3 bases: TGCGCCAGCAGCTTGGACAGGGAAGGCAATCAGCCCCAGCATTTT. Translating gives CASSLDREGNQPQHF.

The chain links TRBV19 to TRBJ1-6; 10 nucleotides match TRBD1. CDR1 and CDR2 from the germline V gene are LNHDA and SQIVND (reference sequence). The CDR3 has 15 residues. V was clipped by 3 bases and J by 9 bases; unmatched bases: 5. The CDR3 here is CASSMTGGEGSPLHF. CDR3 DNA: TGTGCCAGTAGTATGACAGGGGGCGAAGGTTCACCCCTCCACTTT.

The chain couples TRBV10-1 to TRBJ1-1; 7 positions agree with TRBD1. Germline CDR1 and CDR2: WNHNN and SYGVQD (reference sequence). This CDR3 spans 17 amino acids. V lost 8 bases and J lost 3; bases outside the gene matches: 18. CDR3: CASRYPDREKVDTEAFF. CDR3 DNA: TGCGCCAGCCGCTACCCTGACAGGGAGAAGGTGGACACTGAAGCTTTCTTT.

This chain links TRBV2 with TRBJ1-3, with 7 nucleotides matching TRBD1. The CDR3 loop spans 15 amino acids. Germline V gene sequence: CDR1 SNHLY, CDR2 FYNNEI. V trimming: 6 bases; J trimming: 4 bases; junction bases outside the gene matches: 9. Written as DNA, the CDR3 is TGTGCCAGCAGGCCCGACAGGGTAAAAGGAAACACCATATATTTT. Encoded protein: CASRPDRVKGNTIYF.

The chain carries TRBV5-1 and TRBJ2-3; D possibly corresponds to TRBD2 (5 bases). Germline V gene lookup returns CDR1 SGHRS and CDR2 YFSETQ. The CDR3 runs to 15 residues. Trimming cost V 2 bases and J 0 bases, with 10 bases left between them. The CDR3 nucleotides are TGCGCCAGCAGCTTCGGGGTGGTTAGCACAGATACGCAGTATTTT. It encodes CASSFGVVSTDTQYF.

The rearrangement links TRBV14 to TRBJ1-2; perhaps TRBD1 as D (5 bases). Trimming took off 3 bases at V and 4 bases at J, with 9 bases between the two ends. Germline V gene data show CDR1 as SGHDN and CDR2 as FVKESK. This CDR3 is 13 amino acids long. CDR3 region: CASSHDSAYGYTF. CDR3 nucleotide sequence: TGTGCCAGCAGCCACGACAGCGCCTATGGCTACACCTTC.

This clone was observed a handful of times. V gene TRBV10-3 combines with J gene TRBJ2-3, with D hard to call. The germline CDR1 and CDR2 sequences are ENHRY and SYGVKD. With 3 bases removed from V and 5 bases from J, the gap between germline ends came to 6 bases. This CDR3 spans 12 amino acids. The CDR3: CAISDFGDTQYF. The CDR3 DNA is TGTGCCATCAGTGATTTCGGAGATACGCAGTATTTT.

The J gene is TRBJ1-1, the V gene TRBV5-4; the match to TRBD1 covers 8 bases. The CDR3 covers 13 residues. V trimming: 3 bases; J trimming: 6 bases; junction bases outside the gene matches: 4. Germline assignment: CDR1 SGHNT and CDR2 YYREEE (reference sequence). The CDR3 nucleotides read TGTGCCAGCAGCTGGACAGGGAGGGCTGAAGCTTTCTTT. Translation gives CASSWTGRAEAFF.

The DNA of the CDR3 is TGTGCCAGCAGCTTCTCGCTAGGAGGGGACTATGGCTACACCTTC. Translating gives CASSFSLGGDYGYTF. This chain uses TRBV7-2 with TRBJ1-2, with D possibly being TRBD1 (5 bases). Trimming stripped 3 bases from V and 3 bases from J, with 14 bases between. In germline, CDR1 is SGHTA, CDR2 FQGNSA. The CDR3 length is 15 residues.

The chain couples TRBV28 to TRBJ1-5; D gene unclear. The CDR3 has 17 residues. Germline V lookup: CDR1 MDHEN, CDR2 SYDVKM. Trimming took off 5 bases at V and 0 bases at J, with 17 bases between the two ends. The CDR3 nucleotides read TGTGCCAGCAGTCCCCCCTTTAGAGGGTCTAGCAATCAGCCCCAGCATTTT. Translating it yields CASSPPFRGSSNQPQHF.

The genes are TRBV5-4 and TRBJ1-2; 8 bases match TRBD1. The germline CDR1 and CDR2 sequences are SGHNT and YYREEE (reference sequence). This CDR3 has 14 residues. Germline trimming cut 0 bases from V and 8 bases from J; bases unmatched to any gene: 6. The CDR3: CASSLAGGLGGYTF. The CDR3 nucleotides are TGTGCCAGCAGCTTGGCAGGGGGCCTGGGAGGCTACACCTTC. Complete variable domain (other parts from reference TRBV5-4 and TRBJ1-2): ETGVTQSPTHLIKTRGQQVTLRCSSQSGHNTVSWYQQALGQGPQFIFQYYREEENGRGNFPPRFSGLQFPNYSSELNVNALELDDSALYLCASSLAGGLGGYTFGSGTRLTVV.

The chain has TRBV6-4 and TRBJ2-7; D unclear. Germline lookup yields CDR1 MRHNA and CDR2 SNTAGT. The V end was cut by 7 bases, the J end by 1 base, with 2 bases between. This CDR3 comprises 10 residues. The CDR3 sequence is CASTSYEQYF. The CDR3 DNA is TGTGCCAGCACTTCCTACGAGCAGTACTTC.

The chain is built from TRBV5-4 and TRBJ2-1; 12 bases align to TRBD2. The CDR3 is 18 amino acids. Per germline, CDR1 SGHNT and CDR2 YYREEE (reference sequence). J was trimmed by 7 bases and V by 0 bases; bases with no gene match: 11. The CDR3 DNA reads TGTGCCAGCAGCTTGGGACTAGCGGGAGCATTAGGTCTGAATGAGCAGTTCTTC. Protein: CASSLGLAGALGLNEQFF.

The chain recombines TRBV19 with TRBJ2-3; TRBD2 agrees at 12 bases. V lost 3 bases, J lost 6 bases, and 7 bases stayed unmatched. Per the germline V gene, CDR1 is LNHDA and CDR2 is SQIVND (reference sequence). There are 16 residues in the CDR3. The CDR3 region has the DNA TGTGCCAGTAGTATCTCTAGCGGGGGGGCCAGGGATACGCAGTATTTT. Its protein is CASSISSGGARDTQYF.

V usage is TRBV2 and J usage is TRBJ2-7, with 12 bases that match TRBD2. The junction had 1 base not matched to a gene; V was cut back by 4 bases and J by 6 bases. CDR3 length: 13 residues. Looked up from germline, CDR1 is SNHLY and CDR2 is FYNNEI. CDR3 DNA sequence: TGTGCCAGCAGTGCTAGCGGGGGGGCCGAGCAGTACTTC. It is translated as CASSASGGAEQYF. Complete variable domain (other parts from reference TRBV2 and TRBJ2-7): EPEVTQTPSHQVTQMGQEVILRCVPISNHLYFYWYRQILGQKVEFLVSFYNNEISEKSEIFDDQFSVERPDGSNFTLKIRSTKLEDSAMYFCASSASGGAEQYFGPGTRLTVT.

With regard to this clone: An end of the junction does not agree with germline; a read error may underlie this. CDR3 amino acids: CASSQDQRQVTVF. CDR3 bases: TGTGCCAGCAGCCAAGATCAACGGCAGGTAACGGTCTTT. The chain couples TRBV3-1 (or the pseudogene TRBV3-2) to TRBJ1-1, with unresolved D. CDR1 and CDR2 from the germline V gene are LGHDT and YNNKEL (reference sequence). This CDR3 contains 13 residues.

The V gene is TRBV11-1, the J gene TRBJ1-2; D possibly corresponds to TRBD1 (6 bases). Germline V gene sequence: CDR1 SGHAT, CDR2 FQDESV (reference sequence). This CDR3 comprises 13 residues. V dropped 5 bases and J dropped 8 bases, with 15 bases sitting between them. The CDR3 bases are TGTGCCAGCAGCAGGGGGACACTCCGCGGCTACACCTTC. Translation: CASSRGTLRGYTF.

CDR3: CASSFGESVVFEAFF. The CDR3 DNA follows: TGTGCCAGCAGCTTTGGAGAGTCCGTTGTGTTTGAAGCTTTCTTT. The chain recombines TRBV5-8 with TRBJ1-1; D remains unclear. V lost 2 bases to trimming and J lost 7 bases, with 18 bases between them. The CDR3 loop spans 15 amino acids. Looked up from germline, CDR1 is SGHTS and CDR2 is YDEGEE.

This clone was seen a single time. The chain employs TRBV24-1 and TRBJ2-3; D is undetermined. The CDR3 has 13 residues. Trimming took off 0 bases at V and 4 bases at J, with 4 bases between the two ends. Per germline, CDR1 KGHDR and CDR2 SFDVKD. The CDR3 reads CATSDLAADTQYF. Written as DNA, the CDR3 is TGTGCCACCAGTGATTTGGCAGCAGATACGCAGTATTTT.